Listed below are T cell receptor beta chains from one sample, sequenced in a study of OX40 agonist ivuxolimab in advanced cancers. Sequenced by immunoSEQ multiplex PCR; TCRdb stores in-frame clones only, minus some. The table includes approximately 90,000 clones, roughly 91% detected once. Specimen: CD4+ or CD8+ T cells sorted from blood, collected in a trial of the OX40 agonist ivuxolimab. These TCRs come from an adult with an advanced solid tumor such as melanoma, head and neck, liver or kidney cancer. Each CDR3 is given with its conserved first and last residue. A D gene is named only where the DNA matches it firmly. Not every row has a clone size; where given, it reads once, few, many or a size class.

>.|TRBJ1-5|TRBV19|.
TGTGCCGGGGGGACACTGAGGAATCAGCCCCAGCATTTT
CAGGTLRNQPQHF
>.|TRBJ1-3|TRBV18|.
TGTGCCAGCTCACGACAGGAAAACGGAAACACCATATATTTT
CASSRQENGNTIYF
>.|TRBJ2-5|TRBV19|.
TGTGCCAGTAAAGCGTCGGGGGTGGGTCAAGAGACCCAGTACTTC
CASKASGVGQETQYF
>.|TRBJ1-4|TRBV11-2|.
TGTGCCAGCAGCTTAGTGCTGGGGCTAGGTGAAAAACTGTTTTTT
CASSLVLGLGEKLFF
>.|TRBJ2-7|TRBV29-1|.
TGCAGCGTTGGCGGACAGTCCACCTACGAGCAGTACTTC
CSVGGQSTYEQYF
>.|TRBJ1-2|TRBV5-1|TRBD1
TGCGCCAGCAGCCTACAGGGGGATCAACTTTTGGACTATGGCTACACCTTC
CASSLQGDQLLDYGYTF
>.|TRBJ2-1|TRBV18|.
TGTGCCAGCTCACCTGCCGGGTCCTACAATGAGCAGTTCTTC
CASSPAGSYNEQFF
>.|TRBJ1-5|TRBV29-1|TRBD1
TGCAGCGTCGGGACAGGCAATCAGCCCCAGCATTTT
CSVGTGNQPQHF
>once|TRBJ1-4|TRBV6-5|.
TGTGCCAGCAGTTATTCCAGGACTCAGGAAAAACTGTTTTTT
CASSYSRTQEKLFF
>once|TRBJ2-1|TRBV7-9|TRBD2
TGTGCCAGCAGCCCGACTAGCGGCTCCTACAATGAGCAGTTCTTC
CASSPTSGSYNEQFF
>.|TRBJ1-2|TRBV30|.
TGTGCCTGGTCTTCGAGGGGGGGCTACACCTTC
CAWSSRGGYTF
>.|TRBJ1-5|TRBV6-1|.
TGTGCCAGCAGTGAGATAGGGGCTGGTCAGCCCCAGCATTTT
CASSEIGAGQPQHF
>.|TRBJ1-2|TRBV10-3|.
TGTGCCATCAGTGAGTCGGAACAGCGTCCGGGCTACACCTTC
CAISESEQRPGYTF
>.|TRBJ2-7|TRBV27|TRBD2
TGTGCCAGCAGTTCGTGGACTAGCGGATACGAGCAGTACTTC
CASSSWTSGYEQYF
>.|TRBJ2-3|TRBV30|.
TGTGCCTGGAGGCTGGGGGATACGCAGTATTTT
CAWRLGDTQYF
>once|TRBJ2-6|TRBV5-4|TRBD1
TGTGCCAGCAGCCTTGGACAGGGACACTCTGGGGCCAACGTCCTGACTTTC
CASSLGQGHSGANVLTF
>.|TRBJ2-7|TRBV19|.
TGTGCCAGTAGTATAGCCGAAGGCCCCTACGAGCAGTACTTC
CASSIAEGPYEQYF
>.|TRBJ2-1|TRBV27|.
TGTGCCAGCAGTTTAGGGAGCTTTGGGGGCAATGAGCAGTTCTTC
CASSLGSFGGNEQFF
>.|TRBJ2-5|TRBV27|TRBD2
TGTGCCAGCAGTTACCCCGGGGTAGCGGGAGTGCATGAGACCCAGTACTTC
CASSYPGVAGVHETQYF
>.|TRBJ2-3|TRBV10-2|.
TGCGCCAGCAGTAAGAACAGGGGCACAGATACGCAGTATTTT
CASSKNRGTDTQYF
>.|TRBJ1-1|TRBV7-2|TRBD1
TGTGCCAGCAGCTTAGTGGGACAGGTTAACACTGAAGCTTTCTTT
CASSLVGQVNTEAFF
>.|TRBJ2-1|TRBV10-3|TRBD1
TGTGCCATCAGCACGGGACAGGGTCTGGGAAATGAGCAGTTCTTC
CAISTGQGLGNEQFF
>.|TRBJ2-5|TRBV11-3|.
TGTGCCAGCAGCTTAGAGGAACTCGGGACCCAGTACTTC
CASSLEELGTQYF
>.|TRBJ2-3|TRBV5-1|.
TGCGCCAGCAGCTTGACAGGGGGGGCACTCACAGATACGCAGTATTTT
CASSLTGGALTDTQYF
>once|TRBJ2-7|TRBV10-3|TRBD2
TGTGCCATCGGAGAATCGCAAGCGGGAGAATCTTACGAGCAGTACTTC
CAIGESQAGESYEQYF
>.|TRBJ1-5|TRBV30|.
TGTGCCTGGAGTTTAGGAGCGGGCGGTCAGCCCCAGCATTTT
CAWSLGAGGQPQHF
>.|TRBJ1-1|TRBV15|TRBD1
TGTGCCACCAGCAGAGACGGGACAGCTTTGAGAAGGACTGAAGCTTTCTTT
CATSRDGTALRRTEAFF
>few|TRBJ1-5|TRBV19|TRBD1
TGTGCCAGTAGGGGCTCACAGGGGGCTAATCAGCCCCAGCATTTT
CASRGSQGANQPQHF
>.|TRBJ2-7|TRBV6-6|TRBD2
TGTGCCAGCAGTACCTGGACTAGCGACTACGAGCAGTACTTC
CASSTWTSDYEQYF
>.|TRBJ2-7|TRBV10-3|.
TGTGCCACCCGGGGGACAGTCGGTTCCTACGAGCAGTACTTC
CATRGTVGSYEQYF
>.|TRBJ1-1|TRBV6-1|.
TGTGCCAGCAGTGAAGATCCGAGGGCCTTCAACACTGAAGCTTTCTTT
CASSEDPRAFNTEAFF
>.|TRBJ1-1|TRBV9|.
TGTGCCAGCAGCGTAGATAACAGTCTGGACACTGAAGCTTTCTTT
CASSVDNSLDTEAFF
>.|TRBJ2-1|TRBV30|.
TGTGCCTGGACCCTACAGGCGGGCGATGAGCAGTTCTTC
CAWTLQAGDEQFF
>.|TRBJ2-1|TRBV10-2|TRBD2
TGCGCCAGACAGACCTTGAGCGGGAGGTTCAATGAGCAGTTCTTC
CARQTLSGRFNEQFF
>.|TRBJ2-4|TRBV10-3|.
TGTGCCATCAGTGATGGCTCCGCGGGAAACATTCAGTACTTC
CAISDGSAGNIQYF
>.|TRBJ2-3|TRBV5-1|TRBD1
TGCGCCAGCAGCTTGGCGGGACAGGGCACAGATACGCAGTATTTT
CASSLAGQGTDTQYF
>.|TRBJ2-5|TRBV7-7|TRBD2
TGTGCTAGCAGCCCCTTGACTAGCGGGAGTCGAGAGACCCAGTACTTC
CASSPLTSGSRETQYF
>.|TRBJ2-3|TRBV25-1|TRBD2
TGTGCCAGCAGTCCCAATATAGCGGGTCGGGCCCATACGCAGTATTTT
CASSPNIAGRAHTQYF
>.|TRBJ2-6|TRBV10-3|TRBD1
TGTGCCATCAGACAGAAGACAGGGGCCTCTGGGGCCAACGTCCTGACTTTC
CAIRQKTGASGANVLTF
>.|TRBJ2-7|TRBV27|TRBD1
TGTGCCAGCTCCCGGACCGGGACAGGGACCTACGAGCAGTACTTC
CASSRTGTGTYEQYF
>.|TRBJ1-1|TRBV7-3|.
TGTGCCAGCTCGCTATCGGGGTTGAACACTGAAGCTTTCTTT
CASSLSGLNTEAFF